This T cell receptor (beta chain) appears in the sequencing data of a study of blood T cell repertoires in COVID-19. Study-wide context: Samples representing acute and convalescent COVID-19 were sourced from the United States, Italy and Spain.

Adults between roughly 18 and 89 years of age took part from 24 US areas. The method was immunoSEQ multiplex PCR; TCRdb's version includes in-frame clones alone and lacks a portion of them. There are roughly 400,000 clones in the sample; about 88% occur only once, and 1.4% lies in the top ten. V trimming: 7 bases; J trimming: 9 bases; junction bases outside the gene matches: 6. Germline CDR1 and CDR2: ENHRY and SYGVKD. This CDR3 region has 12 residues. This TCR was sampled from a woman younger than 35 who had been exposed to COVID-19. Input material: PBMCs or T cells enriched from blood (not recorded which). V is TRBV10-3 and J is TRBJ1-3; 7 positions agree with TRBD1. DNA for the CDR3: TGTGCCATCAATAGACAGGGAGGCACCATATATTTT. Its translation: CAINRQGGTIYF.